These 24 T cell receptor beta chains originate from one sample sequenced in a study of CD8+ T cells in alopecia areata. Treatment here: oral pan-JAK inhibitor, 5-10 mg twice daily. Following RNA extraction, reverse transcription yielded cDNA that acted as the sequencing template. The assay was immunoSEQ multiplex PCR, and TCRdb's table has in-frame clones only and misses some. The sample has roughly 64,000 clones; about half are singletons. This specimen was CD8+ T cells sorted from blood, taken at roughly week 36, from a patient treated with tofacitinib. These TCRs come from a human donor with alopecia areata.

The V call is TRBV30, the J call TRBJ1-1, with D uncertain. Between the trimmed V and J ends, which lost 3 bases and 3 bases, there was a span of 11 bases. The CDR3 totals 13 residues. The germline gives CDR1 GTSNPN, CDR2 SVGIG (reference sequence). The CDR3 protein is CAWRPLGDTEAFF. DNA of the CDR3: TGTGCCTGGAGGCCACTGGGTGACACTGAAGCTTTCTTT.

This chain connects TRBV27 to TRBJ1-5, with 7 bases aligning to TRBD1. V dropped 5 bases and J dropped 5; count of bases not matched to a gene: 6. Germline V CDR1 and CDR2: MNHEY, SMNVEV (reference sequence). CDR3 size: 14 residues. The CDR3 loop is CASSPGTAHQPQHF. CDR3 DNA: TGTGCCAGCAGTCCCGGGACAGCCCATCAGCCCCAGCATTTT.

V and J are TRBV29-1 and TRBJ1-2, with D maybe TRBD1 (6 bases). V lost 0 bases, J lost 3 bases, and 14 bases lay in between. Germline CDR1 reads SQVTM; CDR2 reads ANQGSEA. The CDR3 runs 15 residues. CDR3 nucleotide sequence: TGCAGCGTTGAAGATCAACAGGGTTGGCACTATGGCTACACCTTC. As protein: CSVEDQQGWHYGYTF.

The V call is TRBV7-2, the J call TRBJ1-5, with TRBD1 matching 8 bases. This CDR3 has 17 residues. V shed 5 bases, J shed 6 bases, and the junction held 15 bases outside the gene matches. Germline CDR1 reads SGHTA; CDR2 reads FQGNSA. In DNA, the CDR3 is TGTGCCAGCAGCCAAGATCCCAGGACAGGGTTAGGTCAGCCCCAGCATTTT. Translated: CASSQDPRTGLGQPQHF.

This clone was observed a few times. The V and J genes are TRBV7-3 and TRBJ2-3; D gene unclear. Germline CDR1 SGHTA, CDR2 FQGTGA. This CDR3 region has 14 residues. V lost 4 bases to trimming and J lost 6 bases, with 14 bases between them. CDR3 in DNA: TGTGCCAGCAGCTACGGATGGGATACCGATACGCAGTATTTT. This gives the protein CASSYGWDTDTQYF. Filled out from reference TRBV7-3 and TRBJ2-3, the complete variable domain reads GAGVSQTPSNKVTEKGKYVELRCDPISGHTALYWYRQSLGQGPEFLIYFQGTGAADDSGLPNDRFFAVRPEGSVSTLKIQRTERGDSAVYLCASSYGWDTDTQYFGPGTRLTVL.

This chain connects TRBV15 to TRBJ2-7, with D unresolved. The germline CDR1 and CDR2 sequences are LNHNV and YYDKDF (reference sequence). The CDR3 is 12 amino acids. V was trimmed by 1 base and J by 6 bases, leaving 7 bases between them. CDR3 nucleotides: TGTGCCACCAGCAGAGTTTATGGCGAGCAGTACTTC. Protein product: CATSRVYGEQYF.

The V call is TRBV4-1, the J call TRBJ2-1, with D tentatively TRBD2 (6 bases). Germline lookup yields CDR1 MGHRA and CDR2 YSYEKL. The CDR3 is made up of 14 amino acids. The V end lost 4 bases, the J end lost 8 bases, and 15 bases lay between the germline ends. The CDR3 nucleotides read TGCGCCAGCAGCCCTCTCCTGCGGGACGATGAGCAGTTCTTC. Translating it yields CASSPLLRDDEQFF.

The rearrangement links TRBV7-9 to TRBJ2-7; possibly TRBD1 for D (6 bases). V gave up 5 bases and J gave up 7 bases, with 15 bases separating them. The CDR3 runs to 13 residues. Per germline, CDR1 SEHNR and CDR2 FQNEAQ (reference sequence). DNA of the CDR3: TGTGCCAGCAGCCCGAACAGGGAGTGGGAGCAGTACTTC. Its translation: CASSPNREWEQYF.

This rearrangement joins TRBV5-1 to TRBJ2-5; D is perhaps TRBD2 (5 bases). Germline CDR1 is SGHRS and CDR2 is YFSETQ. V lost 4 bases, J lost 3 bases, and 13 bases lay in between. CDR3 length equals 14 residues. CDR3 sequence: CASSPGLGKETQYF. CDR3 nucleotides: TGCGCCAGCAGCCCCGGACTGGGGAAAGAGACCCAGTACTTC.

This clone was seen a few times. The CDR3 DNA is TGTGCCAGCAGTGAATCTAGTGGGGGACTAGCGTCGATAAACACCGGGGAGCTGTTTTTT. This codes for CASSESSGGLASINTGELFF. This chain uses TRBV2 with TRBJ2-2; TRBD2 matches 10 bases. The CDR3 runs 20 residues. The trim removed 2 bases at V and 2 bases at J, leaving 14 bases unmatched. Germline lookup yields CDR1 SNHLY and CDR2 FYNNEI.

A few counts support this clone. The chain is built from TRBV7-6 and TRBJ2-1; 8 bases are a match to TRBD2. Trimming removed 2 bases from V and 8 bases from J; junction bases left unmatched: 8. The germline V gene encodes CDR1 SGHVS and CDR2 FNYEAQ. The CDR3 has 15 amino acids. The CDR3 nucleotides read TGTGCCAGCAGCTTAACGGCGGGAGGTTTCCATGAGCAGTTCTTC. Residues: CASSLTAGGFHEQFF.

The chain joins TRBV19 to TRBJ1-5; no definite D call. The CDR3 has 13 amino acids. Trimming took 8 bases from V and 10 from J, leaving 18 bases between them. Germline V gene sequence: CDR1 LNHDA, CDR2 SQIVND (reference sequence). The CDR3 sequence is CASGYGERAPQHF. Written as DNA, the CDR3 is TGTGCCAGTGGGTACGGGGAAAGGGCTCCCCAGCATTTT.

This clone was seen more than once but under ten times. The genes are TRBV30 and TRBJ2-3, with 10 bases that match TRBD2. CDR3 length equals 17 residues. Germline V CDR1 and CDR2: GTSNPN, SVGIG (reference sequence). V shed 8 bases and J 3 bases; nucleotides not matched to a gene: 17. The CDR3 loop is CAHHPPTSGAGTDTQYF. The CDR3 DNA reads TGTGCCCACCACCCCCCTACTAGCGGGGCAGGAACAGATACGCAGTATTTT.

V gene TRBV6-5 combines with J gene TRBJ2-7; either TRBD1 or TRBD2 may supply D (5 bases each). Germline CDR1 and CDR2: MNHEY and SVGAGI. This CDR3 has 12 residues. The CDR3 DNA follows: TGTGTAACTGGGGCCGGGAAGGACGAGCAGTACTTC. As protein: CVTGAGKDEQYF.

This clone has more than one count but fewer than ten. The chain uses TRBV4-1 and TRBJ2-2; no clear D. CDR3 length equals 15 residues. V was trimmed by 1 base and J by 1 base, leaving 7 bases between them. The germline V gene has CDR1 MGHRA and CDR2 YSYEKL. CDR3 nucleotide sequence: TGCGCCAGCAGCCAAGGAGGCCGGAACACCGGGGAGCTGTTTTTT. Residues: CASSQGGRNTGELFF.

Many counts were recorded for this clone. The chain links TRBV4-3 to TRBJ2-6; perhaps TRBD2 as D (5 bases). CDR3 length: 16 amino acids. V shed 0 bases and J shed 0 bases, with 6 bases lying between them. The germline CDR1 and CDR2 sequences are LGHNA and YSLEER. The CDR3 sequence is CASSQEAGSGANVLTF. For the CDR3, the DNA is TGCGCCAGCAGCCAAGAGGCGGGCTCTGGGGCCAACGTCCTGACTTTC.

The chain recombines TRBV18 with TRBJ2-6; D unresolved. Deletions cut 3 bases from V and 1 base from J, with 16 bases between. The CDR3 is 18 residues long. Germline V gene data show CDR1 as KGHSH and CDR2 as LQKENI. CDR3 in DNA: TGTGCCAGCTCACCCGTCAATCCAGCCGGGTCTGGGGCCAACGTCCTGACTTTC. It specifies CASSPVNPAGSGANVLTF.

This clone has only a few counts. This rearrangement joins TRBV7-9 to TRBJ2-7, with 9 bases that match TRBD1. The CDR3 is 14 residues long. Trimming cost V 3 bases and J 3 bases; bases outside gene matches: 3. The germline V gene has CDR1 SEHNR and CDR2 FQNEAQ (reference sequence). The chain's CDR3 is CASSLTGGLYEQYF. CDR3 in DNA: TGTGCCAGCAGCTTGACAGGGGGTCTCTACGAGCAGTACTTC.

This clone was observed a few times. For the CDR3, the DNA is TGTGCCAGCAGTTCGAGGCCTGCCCACGAGCAGTACTTC. Amino acid sequence: CASSSRPAHEQYF. This chain connects TRBV6-5 to TRBJ2-7; D ambiguous. V was clipped by 4 bases and J by 5 bases, with 12 bases between them. Germline V gives CDR1 MNHEY, CDR2 SVGAGI. The length of the CDR3 is 13 residues.

This chain joins TRBV2 and TRBJ2-2; D possibly uses TRBD1 or TRBD2 (5 bases each). Germline CDR1 reads SNHLY; CDR2 reads FYNNEI. The CDR3 covers 12 residues. CDR3 nucleotide sequence: TGTGCGACCTGGTGGGGGACCGGGGAGCTGTTTTTT. This codes for CATWWGTGELFF.

This clone was seen only a few times. The chain joins TRBV12-5 to TRBJ1-1; 8 positions match TRBD1. CDR1 is LGHNT and CDR2 is FRNRAP in the germline V gene. This CDR3 region has 17 residues. The trim removed 0 bases at V and 1 base at J, leaving 7 bases unmatched. This CDR3 reads CASGLVPGQAENTEAFF. The CDR3 DNA reads TGTGCTAGTGGTTTGGTCCCGGGACAGGCCGAGAACACTGAAGCTTTCTTT.

The gene calls are TRBV9 and TRBJ1-2; 11 positions match TRBD1. Germline CDR1 and CDR2: SGDLS and YYNGEE. The junction had 10 bases not matched to a gene; V was cut back by 4 bases and J by 8 bases. This CDR3 has 15 residues. CDR3: CASSRRDRGTGGYTF. The CDR3 DNA is TGTGCCAGCAGCCGACGGGACAGGGGGACTGGGGGCTACACCTTC. Combining the CDR3 with reference TRBV9 and TRBJ1-2 gives the whole variable domain DSGVTQTPKHLITATGQRVTLRCSPRSGDLSVYWYQQSLDQGLQFLIQYYNGEERAKGNILERFSAQQFPDLHSELNLSSLELGDSALYFCASSRRDRGTGGYTFGSGTRLTVV.

The chain links TRBV5-6 to TRBJ2-1, with D hard to call. Germline V gives CDR1 SGHDT, CDR2 YYEEEE. This CDR3 contains 11 residues. With 0 bases removed from V and 9 bases from J, the gap between germline ends came to 4 bases. This CDR3 reads CASSLVAEQFF. CDR3 bases: TGTGCCAGCAGCTTGGTCGCTGAGCAGTTCTTC.

The chain joins TRBV11-2 to TRBJ2-1, with 7 bases lining up with TRBD2. Germline V CDR1 and CDR2: SGHAT, FQNNGV. The ends lost 5 bases at V and 2 bases at J; junction bases unmatched: 9. The CDR3 spans 16 residues. CDR3 sequence: CASSPSGRPPYNEQFF. CDR3 nucleotides: TGTGCCAGCAGCCCTAGCGGCAGGCCCCCCTACAATGAGCAGTTCTTC.